This T cell receptor beta chain stems from a study of blood T cells in healthy people across ages. The CDR3 is 17 amino acids. Per the germline V gene, CDR1 is SGHTA and CDR2 is FQGNSA. J lost 1 base, V lost 2 bases, and 8 bases had no gene match. A sample-barcoded 5' primer and a J-beta primer mix were used in a second PCR of about 7 to 11 cycles. TCRdb analysed the 5' RACE reads with MiXCR anew, one entry per CDR3 protein. The repertoire has about 1.4 million distinct CDR3 sequences, around 55% of them found once; the top ten carry 6.5% to 8.5%. This clonotype was picked up one time. Sequencing input: blood. The J gene is TRBJ2-1, the V gene TRBV7-2; 7 bases are a match to TRBD2. The TCR sequence derives from a man in his late teens or twenties in good health. The CDR3 bases are TGTGCCAGCAGCTTACGAGTCGGGGGGTATTCCTACAATGAGCAGTTCTTC. Translated, it gives CASSLRVGGYSYNEQFF.